The T cell receptor beta chain described here comes from a study of blood T cell repertoires in COVID-19. The overall study: In each case, the material was cDNA or gDNA derived from T cells, B-cell-depleted T cells, or PBMCs.

Only one count was recorded for this clone. As originally analysed: How many nucleated cells were present was estimated from reference gene primer amplification. Using immunoSEQ multiplex PCR, the repertoire was profiled, and TCRdb retains in-frame clones only, with some absent. V, J and clone size reflect that table, while D and trimming were determined from the DNA. Here the sample spans almost 200,000 clones, approximately 87% being singletons. CDR1 is SGHAT, CDR2 FQNNGV, per germline. With V trimmed by 1 base and J by 5 bases, 1 base remained unmatched. The CDR3 length is 14 residues. The clonotype comes from a woman aged 70-85 years with acute or convalescent COVID-19. Sequenced input: peripheral blood. V is TRBV11-2 and J is TRBJ1-4; 7 bases are a match to TRBD1. The CDR3 protein is CASSLVGQNEKLFF. The CDR3 bases are TGTGCCAGCAGCTTAGTGGGACAGAATGAAAAACTGTTTTTT. Combining the CDR3 with reference TRBV11-2 and TRBJ1-4 gives the whole variable domain EAGVAQSPRYKIIEKRQSVAFWCNPISGHATLYWYQQILGQGPKLLIQFQNNGVVDDSQLPKDRFSAERLKGVDSTLKIQPAKLEDSAVYLCASSLVGQNEKLFFGSGTQLSVL.